This TCR beta chain was sequenced during a study of T cell clones after liver transplantation. Study-level information: Samples came from ITN030ST, which attempted immunosuppression withdrawal within 2 years of liver transplantation. TCRbeta sequencing after a pre-transplant mixed lymphocyte reaction identified graft-donor-reactive clones, later tracked in post-transplant blood.

Method: immunoSEQ multiplex PCR; TCRdb's copy keeps in-frame clones and lacks some. The table records tens of thousands of clones, about 73% of them present only once. The length of the CDR3 is 11 residues. The germline V gene has CDR1 SGHDT and CDR2 YYEEEE. The ends were cut back, 3 bases at V and 4 bases at J, with 2 bases in the middle. The sequences come from CD4+ T cells from blood, collected at the approximately 16-month timepoint. The chain is built from TRBV5-6 and TRBJ2-1; D gene unclear. The receptor was derived from a human patient who received a liver transplant. Part of the T cell pool may stem from the graft donor. CDR3 coding DNA: TGTGCCAGCAGCTATTACAATGAGCAGTTCTTC. The encoded protein is CASSYYNEQFF.